This T cell receptor (beta chain) stems from a study of blood T cell repertoires in COVID-19. Study at large: PBMCs, B-cell-depleted T cells, or T cells were the source of the cDNA or gDNA that made up the material.

Method: immunoSEQ multiplex PCR; TCRdb's copy keeps in-frame clones and lacks some. In the table there are some 250,000 clones, roughly 90% of which are singletons. This CDR3 contains 13 residues. Germline V gene sequence: CDR1 MNHEY, CDR2 SVGAGI. The ends were cut back, 2 bases at V and 7 bases at J, with 12 bases in the middle. The chain employs TRBV6-5 and TRBJ2-7, with D possibly matching TRBD2 (5 bases). The sample comprised peripheral blood. This clonotype originated in a man between 60 and 75 years old with acute or convalescent COVID-19. The CDR3 is CASSYASGGEQYF. The CDR3 bases are TGTGCCAGCAGTTACGCGTCCGGCGGGGAGCAGTACTTC.